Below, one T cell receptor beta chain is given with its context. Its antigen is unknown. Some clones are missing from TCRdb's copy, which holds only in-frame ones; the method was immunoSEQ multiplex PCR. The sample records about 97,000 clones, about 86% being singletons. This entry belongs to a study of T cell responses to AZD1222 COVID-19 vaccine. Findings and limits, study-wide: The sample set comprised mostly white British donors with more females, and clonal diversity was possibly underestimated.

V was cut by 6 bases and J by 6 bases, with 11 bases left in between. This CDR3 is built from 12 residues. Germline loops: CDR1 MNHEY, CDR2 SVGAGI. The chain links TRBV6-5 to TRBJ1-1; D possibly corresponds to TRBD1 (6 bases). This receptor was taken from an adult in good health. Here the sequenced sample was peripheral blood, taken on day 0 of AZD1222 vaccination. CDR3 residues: CASSRKGAEAFF. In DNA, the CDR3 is TGTGCCAGCAGCCGTAAGGGGGCTGAAGCTTTCTTT.